This is a list of T cell receptor beta chains from one sample in a study of blood T cell repertoires in COVID-19. Produced via immunoSEQ multiplex PCR; TCRdb's table is partial and in-frame only. The sample yields about 38,000 clones, roughly 86% seen once. Sequencing used peripheral blood. These receptors were obtained from a human donor in a cohort sampled during active COVID-19. The CDR3 runs from the conserved cysteine through the conserved F or W. A D gene is named only where the DNA matches it firmly. Where a row states a size, it is once, few, many or the class of an expanded clone; other rows omit it.

abundance | d_gene | j_gene | v_gene | CDR3aa | CDR3nt
- | - | TRBJ1-5 | TRBV6-6 | CAGSTGSNQPQHF | TGTGCCGGGTCGACAGGTAGCAATCAGCCCCAGCATTTT
- | - | TRBJ1-1 | TRBV7-9 | CASSLGGGNTEAFF | TGTGCCAGCAGCTTAGGAGGTGGGAACACTGAAGCTTTCTTT
- | TRBD1 | TRBJ2-3 | TRBV28 | CASSWPGQGRVQYF | TGTGCCAGCAGTTGGCCGGGACAGGGCCGGGTGCAGTATTTT
- | - | TRBJ1-6 | TRBV7-9 | CASSRREVGNSPLHF | TGTGCCAGCAGCCGCCGGGAAGTTGGCAATTCACCCCTCCACTTT
- | TRBD2 | TRBJ2-2 | TRBV5-1 | CASNGRLSDTGELFF | TGCGCCAGCAACGGGAGGTTATCGGACACCGGGGAGCTGTTTTTT
- | TRBD1 | TRBJ1-1 | TRBV7-9 | CASSRPGGNTEAFF | TGTGCCAGCAGCCGACCAGGGGGGAACACTGAAGCTTTCTTT
- | - | TRBJ2-1 | TRBV6-4 | CASMALAYNEQFF | TGTGCCAGCATGGCGCTAGCTTACAATGAGCAGTTCTTC
- | TRBD1 | TRBJ2-3 | TRBV5-1 | CASSLGSGTAKDTQYF | TGCGCCAGCAGCTTGGGGTCCGGGACAGCAAAAGATACGCAGTATTTT
- | - | TRBJ2-5 | TRBV28 | CASSLGLARGSETQYF | TGTGCCAGCAGTTTAGGGCTAGCGAGGGGTTCGGAGACCCAGTACTTC
- | TRBD1 | TRBJ1-2 | TRBV7-2 | CASSDWTGSDGYTF | TGTGCCAGCAGCGACTGGACAGGGTCGGACGGCTACACCTTC
- | - | TRBJ2-2 | TRBV6-6 | CASLRAGELFF | TGTGCCAGCCTGCGGGCCGGGGAGCTGTTTTTT
- | - | TRBJ2-7 | TRBV5-6 | CASRGIKTEPTYEQYF | TGTGCCAGCAGGGGCATTAAGACAGAACCAACCTACGAGCAGTACTTC
once | TRBD1 | TRBJ2-2 | TRBV28 | CASSLGDRGYTGELFF | TGTGCCAGCAGTTTAGGAGACAGGGGCTACACCGGGGAGCTGTTTTTT
- | TRBD1 | TRBJ1-1 | TRBV6-4 | CASSDSNRGIAEAFF | TGTGCCAGCAGTGACTCGAACAGGGGGATCGCTGAAGCTTTCTTT
- | TRBD2 | TRBJ2-1 | TRBV24-1 | CATSDSATSRTDNEQFF | TGTGCCACCAGTGACTCCGCGACTAGCCGCACCGACAATGAGCAGTTCTTC
- | - | TRBJ2-6 | TRBV3-1/TRBV3-2 | CASSPSTSSGANVLTF | TGTGCCAGCAGCCCCTCGACTAGCTCTGGGGCCAACGTCCTGACTTTC
few | - | TRBJ1-2 | TRBV18 | CASSPTSAGDGYTF | TGTGCCAGCTCACCAACGTCCGCGGGAGACGGCTACACCTTC
- | - | TRBJ1-5 | TRBV21-1 | CASSKDDVGEGTSNQPQHF | -
- | - | TRBJ1-2 | TRBV4-3 | CASSQDSAGKSYGYTF | TGCGCCAGCAGCCAAGATTCTGCGGGGAAATCCTATGGCTACACCTTC
- | - | TRBJ2-1 | TRBV12-3/TRBV12-4 | CASSQTSFNEQFF | TGTGCCAGCAGCCAAACTAGCTTCAATGAGCAGTTCTTC
- | - | TRBJ2-7 | TRBV6-2/TRBV6-3 | CASSYSVSGPYEQYF | TGTGCCAGCAGTTACTCGGTTAGCGGACCTTACGAGCAGTACTTC
- | TRBD1 | TRBJ1-5 | TRBV7-8 | CASSLDRVNQPQHF | TGTGCCAGCAGCCTAGACAGGGTGAATCAGCCCCAGCATTTT
once | - | TRBJ1-1 | TRBV7-9 | CASSRSTENTEAFF | TGTGCCAGCAGCCGATCGACAGAGAACACTGAAGCTTTCTTT
- | TRBD2 | TRBJ2-5 | TRBV24-1 | CATSDPGLAETQYF | TGTGCCACCAGTGATCCAGGACTAGCTGAGACCCAGTACTTC
- | TRBD2 | TRBJ2-4 | TRBV18 | CASSPTGLAGDKNIQYF | TGTGCCAGCTCACCAACGGGACTAGCGGGAGACAAAAACATTCAGTACTTC
few | TRBD1 | TRBJ2-5 | TRBV5-1 | CASSLRQGEETQYF | TGCGCCAGCAGCCTCAGACAGGGGGAAGAGACCCAGTACTTC
- | TRBD2 | TRBJ2-3 | TRBV6-4 | CASSEEASGGTDTQYF | TGTGCCAGCAGTGAAGAGGCTAGCGGAGGCACAGATACGCAGTATTTT